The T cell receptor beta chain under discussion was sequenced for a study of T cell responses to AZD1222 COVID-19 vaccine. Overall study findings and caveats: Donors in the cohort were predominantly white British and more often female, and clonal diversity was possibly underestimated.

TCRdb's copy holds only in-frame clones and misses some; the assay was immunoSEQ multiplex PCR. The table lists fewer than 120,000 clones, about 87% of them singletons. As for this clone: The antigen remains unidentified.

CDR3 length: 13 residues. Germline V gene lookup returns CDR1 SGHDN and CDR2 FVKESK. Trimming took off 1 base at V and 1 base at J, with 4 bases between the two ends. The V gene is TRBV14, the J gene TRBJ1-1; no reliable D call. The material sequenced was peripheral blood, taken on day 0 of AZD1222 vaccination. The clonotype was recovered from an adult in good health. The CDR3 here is CASSQVKNTEAFF. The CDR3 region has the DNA TGTGCCAGCAGCCAAGTGAAGAACACTGAAGCTTTCTTT.